This T cell receptor beta chain was identified during a study of T cell repertoires in cytomegalovirus infection (dated by TCRdb to between 2017 and 2020). In the study overall: The HLA type of each donor mattered for the analysis, because public TCR beta signatures pointed to carriage of CMV infection along with the matching HLA type.

V is clipped by 1 base and J by 3 bases, and the sequence between their germline boundaries is 7 bases long. The CDR1 and CDR2 encoded by the germline V gene are SGHTA and FQGTGA. CDR3 length: 13 amino acids, cysteine to phenylalanine. The entry retains the CDR3 DNA only, 39 bases that are in frame from base 1. The table lists this clonotype with many counts. Its antigen is still unknown. Base qualities are missing; no much larger clone stands one base away. The data were produced on an Illumina HiSeq 1500. TCRdb reanalyzed the raw reads on its own, using fastp at Q25 for trimming and MiXCR for clone calling, and kept in-frame beta chains. Identical CDR3 protein sequences are pooled into one entry, listed with their most common genes and DNA. The sample profile shows about 260,000 distinct CDR3 sequences; approximately 8.3% of them were found once. The ten largest clones represent about 14% of the sample.

Paper-wide results and their limitations: In both this cohort and an independent approximately 400-donor cohort, the cumulative frequency of public TCR beta family members distinguished carriers of CMV infection plus the relevant HLA type. The ex vivo response was dominated by HLA-C-restricted CMV-specific TCR beta clonotypes, and the single most frequent clonotype in two of eight donors was supplied by these HLA-C-restricted clonotypes.

This sequence was found in a human donor in good health (CMV status not recorded). Some clones in this sample may be carry-over from other donors' samples. The sample consisted of PBMCs. The sequence links TRBV7-3 to TRBJ2-7, with no confident D gene call. Here is the DNA: TGTGCCAGCAGCTTAAACGGTGGCTACGAGCAGTACTTC. Its translation reads: CASSLNGGYEQYF.